Following are 6 T cell receptor beta chains from one sample sequenced in a study of regulatory T cells in long-lasting Graves disease (dated by TCRdb to the early 2020s). Per the publication, the time point label means: newly diagnosed GD, antithyroid drugs for less than 3 months. RNA was extracted from PBMCs in TRIzol for both TCR sequencing and RNA sequencing. Library preparation employed multiplex PCR. Instrument used: Illumina HiSeq 4000. To build TCR beta libraries, CDR3 regions were amplified by Arm-PCR using iRepertoire HTBI primers. The public sequencing data were trimmed at Q25 with fastp and processed into clonotypes with MiXCR by TCRdb, which kept only in-frame beta chains. CDR3 protein sequences are deduplicated, and each keeps its most common genes and DNA. Here the sample has about 620,000 distinct CDR3 sequences; approximately 15% occur a single time. 15% to 20% of the sample is taken by the ten largest.

The same data also went into a second study, on T cells in Graves' hyperthyroidism and ophthalmopathy.

The starting material was peripheral blood mononuclear cells (PBMCs), obtained at new diagnosis, from a patient treated with antithyroid drugs. Receptors were obtained from a woman in her twenties or thirties with Graves disease. Donor details come from another sample of the same person, matched by shared clones.

This clonotype came up a few times. The chain recombines TRBV14 with TRBJ1-3; D not resolved. V gave up 7 bases and J gave up 4 bases, with 8 bases separating them. The CDR3 covers 12 residues. The germline CDR1 and CDR2 sequences are SGHDN and FVKESK. The CDR3 region is CASKAFGNTIYF. The DNA of the CDR3 is TGTGCCAGCAAGGCTTTCGGAAACACCATATATTTT.

This clonotype was recorded many times. The chain has TRBV7-2 and TRBJ1-4; maybe TRBD1 (5 bases). Germline lookup yields CDR1 SGHTA and CDR2 FQGNSA. Between the trimmed V and J ends, which lost 4 bases and 7 bases, there was a span of 16 bases. The CDR3 contains 15 residues. The DNA of the CDR3 is TGTGCCAGCAGCTCCCTAGGCAGGGAACGTGAAAAACTGTTTTTT. This translates into CASSSLGREREKLFF.

This clonotype was detected a few times. V usage is TRBV4-1 and J usage is TRBJ2-7; 9 nucleotides agree with TRBD1. This CDR3 comprises 17 residues. Unmatched junction bases numbered 11, after V lost 2 bases and J lost 3 bases. The germline V gene has CDR1 MGHRA and CDR2 YSYEKL. CDR3 sequence reads: CASSQFLQQGAFYEQYF. DNA of the CDR3: TGCGCCAGCAGCCAATTCCTACAACAGGGGGCATTCTACGAGCAGTACTTC.

A note on this clonotype: A clone one base away is much larger, so this may be a read error. The chain couples TRBV20-1 to TRBJ1-4, with D unclear. The V gene's germline CDR1 is DFQATT and CDR2 SNEGSKA (reference sequence). The CDR3 has 15 amino acids. Here the CDR3 reads CSAPVRVATNEELFF. Here the CDR3 DNA reads TGCAGTGCTCCGGTTCGGGTGGCAACTAATGAAGAACTGTTTTTT.

This rearrangement joins TRBV11-2 to TRBJ2-5, with 7 bases lining up with TRBD2. The ends lost 0 bases at V and 4 bases at J; junction bases unmatched: 14. The CDR3 extends over 18 amino acids. Germline V gene lookup returns CDR1 SGHAT and CDR2 FQNNGV. The CDR3 DNA is TGTGCCAGCAGCTTAGATTATTGGGGCGGGAGTGGGGGAGAGACCCAGTACTTC. Protein sequence: CASSLDYWGGSGGETQYF.

This sequence joins TRBV4-1 and TRBJ2-1, with D hard to call. Germline V CDR1 and CDR2: MGHRA, YSYEKL. The V gene lost 6 bases and the J gene lost 0 bases, with 21 bases spanning the gap. CDR3 length: 18 amino acids. CDR3 amino acids: CASRSQQFGGNSYNEQFF. The CDR3 DNA follows: TGCGCCAGCAGGAGCCAACAGTTTGGTGGAAACTCCTACAATGAGCAGTTCTTC.